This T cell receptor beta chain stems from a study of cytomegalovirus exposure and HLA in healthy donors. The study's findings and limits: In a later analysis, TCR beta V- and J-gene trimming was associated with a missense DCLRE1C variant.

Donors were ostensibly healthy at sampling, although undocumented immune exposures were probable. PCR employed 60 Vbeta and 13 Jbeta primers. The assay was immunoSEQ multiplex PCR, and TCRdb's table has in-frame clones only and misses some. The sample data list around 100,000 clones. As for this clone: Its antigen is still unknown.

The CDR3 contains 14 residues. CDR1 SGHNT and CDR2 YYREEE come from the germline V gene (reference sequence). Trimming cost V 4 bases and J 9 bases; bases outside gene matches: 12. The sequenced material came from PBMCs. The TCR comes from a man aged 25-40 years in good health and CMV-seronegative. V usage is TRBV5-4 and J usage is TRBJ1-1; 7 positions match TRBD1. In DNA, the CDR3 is TGTGCCAGCAGCCCACCTACCGACAGGGTCCAAGCTTTCTTT. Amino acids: CASSPPTDRVQAFF.